Given below is one T cell receptor beta chain in context. The data were obtained in a study of cytomegalovirus exposure and HLA in healthy donors. There are 18 residues in the CDR3. Researchers ran the PCR with 60 Vbeta and 13 Jbeta primers. The assay was immunoSEQ multiplex PCR, and TCRdb's table has in-frame clones only and misses some. The repertoire table contains 130,000 to 150,000 clones. The chain combines TRBV12-2 with TRBJ2-7; whether TRBD1, the table's D call, matches the DNA was not checked. TRBV12-2 is a recognized pseudogene. The TCR sequence derives from a male donor in good health and CMV-seronegative. Specimen: PBMCs. DNA for the CDR3: TGTGCAAGTCGCCCCAATTGGGGCGACACTCTCCTCTCCTACGAGCAGTACTTC. Protein product: CASRPNWGDTLLSYEQYF.